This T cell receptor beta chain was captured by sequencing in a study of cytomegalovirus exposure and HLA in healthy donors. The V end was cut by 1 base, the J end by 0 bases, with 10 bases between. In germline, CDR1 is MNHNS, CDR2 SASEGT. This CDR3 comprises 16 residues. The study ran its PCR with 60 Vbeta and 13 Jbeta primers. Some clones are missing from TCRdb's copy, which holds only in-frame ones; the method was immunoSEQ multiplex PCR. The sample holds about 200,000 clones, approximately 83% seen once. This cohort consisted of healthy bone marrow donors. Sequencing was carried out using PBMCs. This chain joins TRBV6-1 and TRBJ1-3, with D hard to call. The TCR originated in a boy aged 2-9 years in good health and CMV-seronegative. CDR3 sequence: CASSEVWRYSGNTIYF. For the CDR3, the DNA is TGTGCCAGCAGTGAAGTATGGCGGTACTCTGGAAACACCATATATTTT.